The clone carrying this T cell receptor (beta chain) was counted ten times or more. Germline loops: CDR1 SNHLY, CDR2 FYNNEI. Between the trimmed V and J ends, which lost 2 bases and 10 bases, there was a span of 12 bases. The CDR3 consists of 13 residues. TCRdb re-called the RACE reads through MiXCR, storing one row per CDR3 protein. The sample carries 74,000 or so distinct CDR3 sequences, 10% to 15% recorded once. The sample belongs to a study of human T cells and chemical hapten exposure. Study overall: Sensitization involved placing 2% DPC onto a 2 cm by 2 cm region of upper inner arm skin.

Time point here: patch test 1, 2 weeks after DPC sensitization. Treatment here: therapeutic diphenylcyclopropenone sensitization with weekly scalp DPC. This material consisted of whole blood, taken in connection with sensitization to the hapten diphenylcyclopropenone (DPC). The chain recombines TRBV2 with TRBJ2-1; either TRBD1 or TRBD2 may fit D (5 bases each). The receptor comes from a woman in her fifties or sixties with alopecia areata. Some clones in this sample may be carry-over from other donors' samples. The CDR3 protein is CASSEYPGAEQFF. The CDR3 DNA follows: TGTGCCAGCAGTGAATACCCCGGGGCCGAGCAGTTCTTC. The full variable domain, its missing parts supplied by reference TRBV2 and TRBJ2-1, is EPEVTQTPSHQVTQMGQEVILRCVPISNHLYFYWYRQILGQKVEFLVSFYNNEISEKSEIFDDQFSVERPDGSNFTLKIRSTKLEDSAMYFCASSEYPGAEQFFGPGTRLTVL.